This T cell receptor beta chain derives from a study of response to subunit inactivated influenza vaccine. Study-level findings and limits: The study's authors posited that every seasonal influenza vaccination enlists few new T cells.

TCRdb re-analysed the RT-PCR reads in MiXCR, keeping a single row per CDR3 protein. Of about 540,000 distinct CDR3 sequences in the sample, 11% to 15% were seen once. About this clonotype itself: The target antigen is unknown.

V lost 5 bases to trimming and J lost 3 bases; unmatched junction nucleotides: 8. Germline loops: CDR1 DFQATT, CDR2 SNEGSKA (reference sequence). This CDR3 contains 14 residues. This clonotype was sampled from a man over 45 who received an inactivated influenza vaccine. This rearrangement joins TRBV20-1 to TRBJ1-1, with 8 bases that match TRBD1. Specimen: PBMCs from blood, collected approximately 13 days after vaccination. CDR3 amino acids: CSAFVRGLDTEAFF. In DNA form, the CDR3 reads TGCAGTGCTTTTGTCAGGGGGCTTGACACTGAAGCTTTCTTT.